The 11 T cell receptor beta chains listed next were all sequenced from one sample in a study of T cell repertoires in cytomegalovirus infection (dated by TCRdb to 2018 to 2020). These receptors have no known antigen. The sample's treatment or condition label is to be understood as: in vitro stimulation with specific CMV peptide epitopes to enrich CMV-specific T cells. Sequencing used an Illumina HiSeq 1500. The public reads were run again by TCRdb, first through fastp at Q25 and then through MiXCR, and only productive beta chains were kept. Rows are combined by CDR3 protein, so each entry shows the most common genes and DNA. This sample has 75,000 to 100,000 distinct CDR3 sequences in its table, and approximately 45% of those were observed once. The top ten constitute 85% to 95% of the sample. The source was CD8+ T cells from cultured PBMCs, collected from culture after CMV antigen stimulation. All receptors come from a human donor in good health (CMV status not recorded). Some clones in this sample may be carry-over from other donors' samples.

The V and J genes are TRBV7-4 and TRBJ2-1; TRBD1 agrees at 9 bases. Germline V CDR1 and CDR2: SGHVT, SQSDAQ. The CDR3 is 14 amino acids. Trimming cost V 5 bases and J 8 bases; bases outside gene matches: 7. In nucleotides, the CDR3 is TGTGCCAGCAGCGAGGGACAGGGTAGGGATGAGCAGTTCTTC. It yields the protein CASSEGQGRDEQFF.

This sequence joins TRBV7-6 and TRBJ2-1, with 8 bases that match TRBD1. Germline V lookup: CDR1 SGHVS, CDR2 FNYEAQ. This CDR3 is built from 15 residues. Trimming removed 5 bases from V and 3 bases from J; junction bases left unmatched: 6. CDR3 loop: CASSQGADNYNEQFF. In DNA, the CDR3 is TGTGCCAGCAGCCAGGGGGCGGACAACTACAATGAGCAGTTCTTC.

This clonotype was counted between two and nine times. The J gene is TRBJ2-7, the V gene TRBV7-9, with D tentatively TRBD2 (6 bases). Per germline, CDR1 SEHNR and CDR2 FQNEAQ (reference sequence). The CDR3 is 13 amino acids. Trimming left V 5 bases short and J 4 bases short, with 12 bases between. CDR3 in DNA: TGTGCCAGCAGCCCTAGCGATGGTTACGAGCAGTACTTC. It codes for CASSPSDGYEQYF.

This clonotype was observed a few times. The V call is TRBV6-6, the J call TRBJ1-4; tentatively, D is TRBD1 (5 bases). Per germline, CDR1 MNHNY and CDR2 SVGAGI (reference sequence). The CDR3 is 20 amino acids. Trimming took 5 bases from V and 3 from J, leaving 28 bases between them. CDR3 sequence reads: CASSGFPGPRIGEANEKLFF. CDR3 sequence (DNA): TGTGCCAGCAGTGGTTTCCCGGGACCGCGAATCGGGGAAGCTAATGAAAAACTGTTTTTT.

The CDR3, as DNA: TGTGCCAGTAGTATTCCCGGACGCGGTTACAATGAGCAGTTCTTC. Translated, it gives CASSIPGRGYNEQFF. The chain is built from TRBV19 and TRBJ2-1; D gene unclear. Trimming pared 3 bases from V and 4 bases from J, leaving 13 bases between. This CDR3 has 15 residues. CDR1 and CDR2 from the germline V gene are LNHDA and SQIVND (reference sequence).

The genes are TRBV19 and TRBJ1-1, with 10 positions matching TRBD1. The CDR3 consists of 13 residues. J gave up 3 bases and V 7 bases, and 2 bases lay outside the gene matches. Germline CDR1 is LNHDA and CDR2 is SQIVND (reference sequence). CDR3 region: CASTGQGDTEAFF. The CDR3 DNA follows: TGTGCCAGTACTGGACAGGGGGACACTGAAGCTTTCTTT.

The V call is TRBV5-4, the J call TRBJ2-7, with TRBD1 matching over 7 bases. V was clipped by 5 bases and J by 7 bases; unmatched bases: 9. Germline CDR1 reads SGHNT; CDR2 reads YYREEE (reference sequence). This CDR3 has 13 amino acids. The CDR3 loop is CASRTTGSGEQYF. CDR3 DNA sequence: TGTGCCAGCAGAACGACAGGGTCTGGTGAGCAGTACTTC.

The table lists this clonotype with a few counts. The chain carries TRBV7-6 and TRBJ2-6, with D hard to call. Trimming shortened V by 4 bases and J by 0 bases, and 19 bases separated the two germline ends. CDR1 is SGHVS, CDR2 FNYEAQ, per germline. CDR3 size: 19 residues. In DNA form, the CDR3 reads TGTGCCAGCAGCTCCCCCTCCCCCAGACGCGACTCTGGGGCCAACGTCCTGACTTTC. Translated: CASSSPSPRRDSGANVLTF.

V gene TRBV20-1 combines with J gene TRBJ2-1, with D possibly being TRBD2 (6 bases). The V end lost 5 bases, the J end lost 3 bases, and 17 bases lay between the germline ends. Per the germline V gene, CDR1 is DFQATT and CDR2 is SNEGSKA (reference sequence). This CDR3 is built from 15 residues. CDR3 loop: CSAWARGLRYNEQFF. CDR3 nucleotide sequence: TGCAGTGCTTGGGCACGGGGACTTCGCTACAATGAGCAGTTCTTC.

This sequence joins TRBV27 and TRBJ2-7; 12 nucleotides line up with TRBD2. V lost 2 bases to trimming and J lost 3 bases; unmatched junction nucleotides: 8. Per germline, CDR1 MNHEY and CDR2 SMNVEV (reference sequence). The CDR3 runs to 17 residues. CDR3 loop: CASSLTGLAGLLYEQYF. The CDR3 nucleotides are TGTGCCAGCAGTTTAACGGGACTAGCGGGTCTTCTCTACGAGCAGTACTTC.

This clonotype occurred a few times. The V and J genes are TRBV27 and TRBJ1-4; D call uncertain. Trimming pared 8 bases from V and 8 bases from J, leaving 12 bases between. Germline-derived CDR1 and CDR2 are MNHEY and SMNVEV (reference sequence). This CDR3 spans 12 amino acids. The CDR3 region has the DNA TGTGCCAGCGGCCTATTGGGAGAAAAACTGTTTTTT. Protein sequence: CASGLLGEKLFF.